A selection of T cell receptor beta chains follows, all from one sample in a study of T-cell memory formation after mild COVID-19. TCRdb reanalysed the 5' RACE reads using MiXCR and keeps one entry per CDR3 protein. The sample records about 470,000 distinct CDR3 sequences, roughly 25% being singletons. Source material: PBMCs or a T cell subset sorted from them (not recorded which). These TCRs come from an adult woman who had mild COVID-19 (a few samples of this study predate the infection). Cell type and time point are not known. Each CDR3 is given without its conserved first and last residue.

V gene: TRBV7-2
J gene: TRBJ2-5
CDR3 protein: ASSSATGLQETQY

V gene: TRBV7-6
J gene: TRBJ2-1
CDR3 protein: ASSLVRDPGNEQF

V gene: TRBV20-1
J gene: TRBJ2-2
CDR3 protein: SARFGGAAGELF

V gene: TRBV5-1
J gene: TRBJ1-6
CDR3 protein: ASSSGTPGNSPLH

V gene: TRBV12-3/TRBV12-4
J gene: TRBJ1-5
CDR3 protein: ASSSTGEPQH

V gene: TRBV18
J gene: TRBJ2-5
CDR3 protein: ASSFGQKETQY

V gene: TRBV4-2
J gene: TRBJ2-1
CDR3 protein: ASSQDAAHNEQF

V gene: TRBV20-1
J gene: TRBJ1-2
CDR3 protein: SAPGPGRGNYGYT

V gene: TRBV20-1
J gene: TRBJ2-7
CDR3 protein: SARGQGGQSYEQY

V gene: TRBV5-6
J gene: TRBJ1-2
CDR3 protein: ASSLRPPGFYGYT

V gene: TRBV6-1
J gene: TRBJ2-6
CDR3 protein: ALRQGTSSGANVLT

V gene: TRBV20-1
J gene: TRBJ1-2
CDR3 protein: SAPPGIGPGYT

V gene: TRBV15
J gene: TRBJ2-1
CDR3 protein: ATSRDPSATTYNEQF

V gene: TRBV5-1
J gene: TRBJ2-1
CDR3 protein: ASSSEGGQQF

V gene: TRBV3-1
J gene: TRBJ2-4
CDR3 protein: ASSLRLGNIQY

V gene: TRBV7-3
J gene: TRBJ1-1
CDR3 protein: ASSLNRSEPNTEAF

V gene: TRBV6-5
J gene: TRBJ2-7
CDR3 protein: ASRYSGAHEQY

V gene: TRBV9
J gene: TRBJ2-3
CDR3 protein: ASTSGAVTDTQY

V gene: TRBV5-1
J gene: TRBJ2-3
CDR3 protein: ASKQETDTQY

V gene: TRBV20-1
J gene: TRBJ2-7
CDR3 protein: SASRNYEQY

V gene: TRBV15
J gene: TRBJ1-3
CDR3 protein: ATSRDWGESSGNTIY

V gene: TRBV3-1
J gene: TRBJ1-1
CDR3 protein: ASSQAGVLIGGF

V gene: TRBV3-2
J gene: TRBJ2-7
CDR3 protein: ASSQDFGGLGPCLYEQY

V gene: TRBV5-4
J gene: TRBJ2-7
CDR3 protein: ASSETGTRLEQY

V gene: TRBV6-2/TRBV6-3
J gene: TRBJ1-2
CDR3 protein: ASSYGGGYT

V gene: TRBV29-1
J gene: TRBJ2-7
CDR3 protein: SVVPGQGRFEQY

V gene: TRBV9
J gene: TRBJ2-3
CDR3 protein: ASSPEGDTQY

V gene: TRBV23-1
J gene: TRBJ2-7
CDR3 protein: ASSRGAQGVYEQY

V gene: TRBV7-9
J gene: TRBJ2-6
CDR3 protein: ASSPGTETGANVLT

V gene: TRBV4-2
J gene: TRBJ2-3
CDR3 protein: ASSQEPLFSSSTDTQY

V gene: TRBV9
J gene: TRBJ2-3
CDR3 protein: ASSAGGGTDTQY

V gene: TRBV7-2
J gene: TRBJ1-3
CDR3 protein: ASSTAGTGAGNTIY

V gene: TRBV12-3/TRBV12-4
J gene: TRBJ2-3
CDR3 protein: ASSLWGRGVGTDTQY

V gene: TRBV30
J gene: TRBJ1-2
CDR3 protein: AWSSGENYGYT

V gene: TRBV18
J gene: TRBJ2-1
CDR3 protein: ASSPRQGNSNEQF

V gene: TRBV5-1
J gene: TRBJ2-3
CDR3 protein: ASSLALYGTSGDTQY

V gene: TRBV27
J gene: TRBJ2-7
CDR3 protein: ASSFGGRAYEQY

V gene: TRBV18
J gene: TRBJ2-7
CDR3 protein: ASSPDRSSYEQY

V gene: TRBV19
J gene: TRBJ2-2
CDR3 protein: ASKETPGSSGELF

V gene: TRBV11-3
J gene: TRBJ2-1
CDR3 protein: ASSSGLVIVDEQF

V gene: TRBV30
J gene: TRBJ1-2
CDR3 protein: ASPQGAIGYT

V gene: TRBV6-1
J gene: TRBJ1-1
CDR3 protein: ASSEARFEAF

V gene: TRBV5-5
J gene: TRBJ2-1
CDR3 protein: ASSQDLRFDEQF

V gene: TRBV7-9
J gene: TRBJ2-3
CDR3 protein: ASSFLSGSADTQY

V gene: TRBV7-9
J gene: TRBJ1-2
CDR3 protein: ASSSGQGWGYT

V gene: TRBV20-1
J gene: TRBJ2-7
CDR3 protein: SARSGDRDYEQY

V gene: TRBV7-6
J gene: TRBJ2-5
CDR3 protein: ASSLPASGGQETQY

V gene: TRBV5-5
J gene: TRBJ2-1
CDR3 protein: ASSLVALSYNEQF